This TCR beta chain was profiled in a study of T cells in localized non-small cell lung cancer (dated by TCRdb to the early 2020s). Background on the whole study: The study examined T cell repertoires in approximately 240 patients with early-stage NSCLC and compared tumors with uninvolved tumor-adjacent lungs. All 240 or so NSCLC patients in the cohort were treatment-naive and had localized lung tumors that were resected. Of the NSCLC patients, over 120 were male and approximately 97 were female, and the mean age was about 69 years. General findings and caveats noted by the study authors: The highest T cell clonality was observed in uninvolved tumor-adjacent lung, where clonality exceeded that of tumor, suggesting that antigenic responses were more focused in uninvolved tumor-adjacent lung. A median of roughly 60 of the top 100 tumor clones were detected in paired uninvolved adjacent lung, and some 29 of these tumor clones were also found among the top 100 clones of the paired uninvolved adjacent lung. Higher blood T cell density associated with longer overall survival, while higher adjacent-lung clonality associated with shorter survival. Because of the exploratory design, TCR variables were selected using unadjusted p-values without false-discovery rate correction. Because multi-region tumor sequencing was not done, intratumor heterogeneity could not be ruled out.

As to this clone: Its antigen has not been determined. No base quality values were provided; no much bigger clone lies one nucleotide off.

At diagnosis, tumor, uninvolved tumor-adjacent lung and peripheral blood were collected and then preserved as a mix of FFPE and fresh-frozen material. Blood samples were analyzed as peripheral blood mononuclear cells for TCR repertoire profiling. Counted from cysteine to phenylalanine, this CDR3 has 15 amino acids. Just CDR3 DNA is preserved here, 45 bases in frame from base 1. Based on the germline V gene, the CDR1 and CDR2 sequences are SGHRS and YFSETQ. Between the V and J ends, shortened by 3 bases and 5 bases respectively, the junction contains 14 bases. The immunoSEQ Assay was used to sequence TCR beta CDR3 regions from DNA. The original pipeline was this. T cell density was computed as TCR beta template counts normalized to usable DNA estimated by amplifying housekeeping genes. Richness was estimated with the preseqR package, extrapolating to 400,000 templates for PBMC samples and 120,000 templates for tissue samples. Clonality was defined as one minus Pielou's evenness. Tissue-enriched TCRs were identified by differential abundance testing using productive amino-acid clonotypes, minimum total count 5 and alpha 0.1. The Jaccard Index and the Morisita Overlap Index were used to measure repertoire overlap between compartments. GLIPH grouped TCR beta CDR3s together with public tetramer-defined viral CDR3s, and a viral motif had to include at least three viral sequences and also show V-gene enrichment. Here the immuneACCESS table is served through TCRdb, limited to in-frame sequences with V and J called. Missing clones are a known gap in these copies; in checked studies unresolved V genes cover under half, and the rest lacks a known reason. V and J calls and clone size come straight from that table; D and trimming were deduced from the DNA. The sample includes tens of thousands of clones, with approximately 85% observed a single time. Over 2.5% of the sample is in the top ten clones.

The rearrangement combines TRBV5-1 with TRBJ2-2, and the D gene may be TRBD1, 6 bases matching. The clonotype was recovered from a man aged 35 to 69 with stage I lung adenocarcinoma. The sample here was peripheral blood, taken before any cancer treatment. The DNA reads TGCGCCAGCAGCTCAACCGGACAGCAAACCGGGGAGCTGTTTTTT. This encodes CASSSTGQQTGELFF.